This TCR beta chain derives from a study of T cell responses to AZD1222 COVID-19 vaccine. Broader study findings: Donors in the cohort were predominantly white British and more often female, and clonal diversity was possibly underestimated. With two AZD1222 doses given, Spike-specific TCR breadth and depth both rose.

Germline V gene sequence: CDR1 MNHEY, CDR2 SVGAGI. The CDR3 is made up of 14 amino acids. V shed 2 bases and J shed 5 bases, with 12 bases lying between them. Measured with immunoSEQ multiplex PCR; TCRdb has only the in-frame clones, and not every one. The data contain 120,000 to 150,000 clones, roughly nine tenths of them seen just once; the ten biggest clones take up approximately 3.7%. Details on this clone: The antigen is not known.

Timing groups of about 4 and about 12 weeks for second doses were pooled. The receptor was derived from an adult who received the AZD1222 COVID-19 vaccine. The chain links TRBV6-5 to TRBJ1-1, with D perhaps matching TRBD1 (6 bases). Sequencing was performed on peripheral blood, taken 28 days after the second AZD1222 dose. The CDR3 spells CASSYRQAGTEAFF. The CDR3, as DNA: TGTGCCAGCAGTTACCGACAGGCGGGGACTGAAGCTTTCTTT.